What follows are 16 T cell receptor beta chains derived from one specimen sequenced in a study of Ad26.COV2.S vaccination and SARS-CoV-2 variants. The assay was immunoSEQ multiplex PCR, and TCRdb's table has in-frame clones only and misses some. The sample gives about 680,000 clones, roughly 90% of which show up once; about 1.5% is in the top ten. Treatment given: some 20 received Ad26.COV2.S at low or high dose, single or two shots; a few received placebo; per-sample allocation not given. Day 63 following the first vaccine or placebo injection was when the samples were taken. Sequenced here: peripheral blood, sampled in a trial of Ad26.COV2.S vaccine versus placebo. These receptor sequences come from a person aged 18-65 years who received the Ad26.COV2.S COVID-19 vaccine or a placebo.

The chain combines TRBV7-3 with TRBJ2-1, with D perhaps TRBD2 (6 bases). Looked up from germline, CDR1 is SGHTA and CDR2 is FQGTGA. Trimming stripped 2 bases from V and 9 bases from J, with 14 bases between. This CDR3 is built from 14 residues. The CDR3 DNA reads TGTGCCAGCAGCTTACGCGGGGATCGCGGTGAGCAGTTCTTC. It translates to CASSLRGDRGEQFF.

This chain uses TRBV6-1 with TRBJ1-2; D might be TRBD1 (6 bases). With 1 base removed from V and 4 bases from J, the gap between germline ends came to 10 bases. The CDR3 has 14 amino acids. Looked up from germline, CDR1 is MNHNS and CDR2 is SASEGT. The CDR3 DNA sequence: TGTGCCAGCAGTGAAGGGAGACAGGCCTATGGCTACACCTTC. It yields the protein CASSEGRQAYGYTF.

V and J are TRBV5-8 and TRBJ2-5, with TRBD1 identical over 9 bases. Per the germline V gene, CDR1 is SGHTS and CDR2 is YDEGEE. This CDR3 is 13 amino acids long. Trimming at V came to 4 bases and at J to 6 bases, leaving 4 bases not matched to a gene. CDR3 amino acids: CASSLGQGKTQYF. CDR3 sequence (DNA): TGTGCCAGCAGCCTAGGACAGGGGAAGACCCAGTACTTC.

This chain uses TRBV3-1 (or the pseudogene TRBV3-2) with TRBJ1-6; 9 nucleotides align to TRBD1. The ends lost 1 base at V and 7 bases at J; junction bases unmatched: 5. The germline CDR1 and CDR2 sequences are LGHDT and YNNKEL (reference sequence). The CDR3 contains 16 residues. This chain's CDR3 is CASSQGGGTGNSPLHF. The CDR3 nucleotides are TGTGCCAGCAGCCAAGGGGGAGGGACAGGGAATTCACCCCTCCACTTT.

The chain employs TRBV11-3 and TRBJ2-3, with D unclear. Deletions cut 1 base from V and 2 bases from J, with 4 bases between. CDR3 length: 13 amino acids. Germline values: CDR1 SGHNT, CDR2 YENEEA. CDR3 DNA: TGTGCCAGCAGCTTAGGGACCACAGATACGCAGTATTTT. Residues: CASSLGTTDTQYF.

The rearrangement links TRBV6-4 to TRBJ2-1; D might be TRBD2 (6 bases). This CDR3 is 14 amino acids long. Germline assignment: CDR1 MRHNA and CDR2 SNTAGT. Trimming shortened V by 4 bases and J by 6 bases, and 13 bases separated the two germline ends. The CDR3 loop is CASSARLDGNEQFF. The CDR3 coding sequence is TGTGCCAGCAGTGCCCGACTAGACGGCAATGAGCAGTTCTTC.

The rearrangement links TRBV19 to TRBJ2-2; TRBD1 aligns across 7 bases. Germline V gene lookup returns CDR1 LNHDA and CDR2 SQIVND (reference sequence). The CDR3 length is 14 residues. V shed 7 bases, J shed 1 base, and the junction held 3 bases outside the gene matches. The CDR3 region is CASTRTGNTGELFF. Written as DNA, the CDR3 is TGTGCCAGTACCAGGACAGGGAACACCGGGGAGCTGTTTTTT. Full variable domain (rest looked up from reference TRBV19 and TRBJ2-2): DGGITQSPKYLFRKEGQNVTLSCEQNLNHDAMYWYRQDPGQGLRLIYYSQIVNDFQKGDIAEGYSVSREKKESFPLTVTSAQKNPTAFYLCASTRTGNTGELFFGEGSRLTVL.

The chain has TRBV3-1 (or the pseudogene TRBV3-2) and TRBJ2-7; the D gene could be TRBD1 or TRBD2 (6 bases each). The CDR3 has 11 amino acids. V was cut by 6 bases and J by 7 bases, with 10 bases left in between. Germline CDR1 is LGHDT and CDR2 is YNNKEL (reference sequence). Here the CDR3 reads CASSKGGEQYF. Here the CDR3 DNA reads TGTGCCAGCAGTAAGGGGGGAGAGCAGTACTTC.

This clone has a single count. The chain's CDR3 is CASSVENSGNTIYF. For the CDR3, the DNA is TGTGCCAGCAGCGTAGAGAACTCTGGAAACACCATATATTTT. The chain links TRBV9 to TRBJ1-3, with D hard to call. CDR1 is SGDLS, CDR2 YYNGEE, per germline. Trimming removed 0 bases at V and 0 bases at J, with 4 bases between. The CDR3 consists of 14 residues. The full variable domain, its missing parts supplied by reference TRBV9 and TRBJ1-3, is DSGVTQTPKHLITATGQRVTLRCSPRSGDLSVYWYQQSLDQGLQFLIQYYNGEERAKGNILERFSAQQFPDLHSELNLSSLELGDSALYFCASSVENSGNTIYFGEGSWLTVV.

The chain carries TRBV3-1 (or the pseudogene TRBV3-2) and TRBJ2-7; 8 bases map to TRBD2. Germline V CDR1 and CDR2: LGHDT, YNNKEL (reference sequence). The CDR3 is 14 residues long. Trimming at V came to 1 base and at J to 4 bases, leaving 3 bases not matched to a gene. CDR3: CASSQGLANYEQYF. CDR3 nucleotides: TGTGCCAGCAGCCAAGGACTAGCGAATTACGAGCAGTACTTC.

The genes are TRBV19 and TRBJ2-7, with D perhaps matching TRBD2 (5 bases). Germline values: CDR1 LNHDA, CDR2 SQIVND (reference sequence). The CDR3 totals 13 residues. V was shortened by 6 bases and J by 3 bases, with 12 bases between the two germline ends. The CDR3 nucleotides read TGTGCCAGTAGGGCCAGCGGTCTCTACGAGCAGTACTTC. Its translation: CASRASGLYEQYF. The complete variable domain, with remaining parts taken from reference TRBV19 and TRBJ2-7, reads DGGITQSPKYLFRKEGQNVTLSCEQNLNHDAMYWYRQDPGQGLRLIYYSQIVNDFQKGDIAEGYSVSREKKESFPLTVTSAQKNPTAFYLCASRASGLYEQYFGPGTRLTVT.

The chain uses TRBV5-4 and TRBJ1-4; D not resolved. Germline CDR1 is SGHNT and CDR2 is YYREEE (reference sequence). V lost 1 base, J lost 7 bases, and 11 bases lay in between. The CDR3 consists of 14 residues. CDR3 residues: CASSLRAGGEKLFF. In DNA form, the CDR3 reads TGTGCCAGCAGCTTGCGGGCCGGAGGTGAAAAACTGTTTTTT.

This sequence joins TRBV6-5 and TRBJ2-3; D unclear. Trimming cost V 0 bases and J 8 bases, with 12 bases left between them. The CDR3 extends over 14 amino acids. The V gene's germline CDR1 is MNHEY and CDR2 SVGAGI. CDR3 sequence: CASSYSGTLGTQYF. CDR3 DNA: TGTGCCAGCAGTTACTCTGGAACGTTAGGTACGCAGTATTTT.

The chain uses TRBV5-4 and TRBJ2-2; 8 bases line up with TRBD2. V lost 1 base, J lost 2 bases, and 7 bases stayed unmatched. The V gene's germline CDR1 is SGHNT and CDR2 YYREEE (reference sequence). The CDR3 length is 17 residues. The CDR3 region has the DNA TGTGCCAGCAGCTTGCCCCAGCGGGGGCCTAACACCGGGGAGCTGTTTTTT. Its protein product is CASSLPQRGPNTGELFF.

The gene calls are TRBV7-9 and TRBJ2-3; 11 bases map to TRBD1. Germline V lookup: CDR1 SEHNR, CDR2 FQNEAQ (reference sequence). The V gene end was trimmed by 3 bases and the J gene end by 6 bases; junction bases not matched to a gene: 5. The CDR3 totals 15 residues. CDR3 DNA sequence: TGTGCCAGCAGCTTCCGGACAGGGGGCGCGGATACGCAGTATTTT. It translates to CASSFRTGGADTQYF.

V is TRBV3-1 (or the pseudogene TRBV3-2) and J is TRBJ1-5, with a weak D call TRBD1 (5 bases). Germline CDR1 and CDR2: LGHDT and YNNKEL (reference sequence). This CDR3 is built from 14 residues. V dropped 0 bases and J dropped 7 bases, with 10 bases sitting between them. Here the CDR3 reads CASSQDLTAQPQHF. The CDR3 DNA sequence: TGTGCCAGCAGCCAAGATCTGACAGCCCAGCCCCAGCATTTT.